This note documents a single T cell receptor beta chain sequence. Its antigen is still unknown. This sample is part of a study of Ad26.COV2.S vaccination and SARS-CoV-2 variants. Across the study: Ad26.COV2.S was injected intramuscularly once or twice, 56 days apart.

Clones were sequenced by immunoSEQ multiplex PCR, and TCRdb holds only the in-frame ones, with some missing. This sample yields 300,000 to 400,000 clones, of which around 87% are seen a single time; roughly 3.1% belongs to the top ten. Study results and caveats: Spike-specific TCR breadth was greater in vaccine than placebo recipients. Vaccine recipients and placebo recipients showed similar non-spike TCR breadth.

Regarding treatment: over 15 received Ad26.COV2.S at low or high dose, single or two shots; about 5 received placebo; per-sample allocation not given. Material that was analyzed had been drawn on day 63 after the first vaccine or placebo injection. In Boston, an adult donor aged 18-55 years took part. The V gene's germline CDR1 is SGDLS and CDR2 YYNGEE. Trimming left V 3 bases short and J 6 bases short, with 8 bases between. The CDR3 has 12 residues. V is TRBV9 and J is TRBJ2-3, with D unclear. The source material was peripheral blood, sampled in a trial of Ad26.COV2.S vaccine versus placebo. The receptor was isolated from a person aged 18 to 59 who received the Ad26.COV2.S COVID-19 vaccine or a placebo. As DNA, the CDR3 is TGTGCCAGCAGCGCCCTCGGGGATACGCAGTATTTT. This sequence encodes CASSALGDTQYF.